This T cell receptor beta chain was sequenced during a study of blood T cell repertoires in COVID-19. Study-level information: Italy, Spain and the United States were the sources of the convalescent and acute COVID-19 samples. Sources were T cells, B-cell-depleted T cells, or PBMCs; the material itself was cDNA or gDNA.

As originally analysed: Amplification of reference gene primers provided the estimated nucleated cell counts. The method was immunoSEQ multiplex PCR; TCRdb's version includes in-frame clones alone and lacks a portion of them. V and J calls and clone size are given by that table; D and trimming were obtained from the DNA. The sample includes roughly 290,000 clones, around 86% seen only once; the top ten take 1.7%. V was clipped by 0 bases and J by 9 bases, with 6 bases between them. Germline-derived CDR1 and CDR2 are LNHNV and YYDKDF (reference sequence). This CDR3 contains 13 residues. Grouping used clinical history reported by participants in a survey and questionnaire.

The receptor's source is a woman in her 40s who had recovered from COVID-19. The chain couples TRBV15 to TRBJ1-6; D is unclear. Input material: PBMCs or T cells enriched from blood (not recorded which). The DNA of the CDR3 is TGTGCCACCAGCAGAGATATGCGTTCACCCCTCCACTTT. Its translation is CATSRDMRSPLHF.